This T cell receptor beta chain was identified in a study of T cell responses to AZD1222 COVID-19 vaccine. Points from the study as a whole: Only a handful of AZD1222 recipients, more than 5 in all, had baseline seropositivity. Reportedly, nearly half the spike-specific TCRs target unmutated variant regions.

Here immunoSEQ multiplex PCR was the method, and the copy in TCRdb shows in-frame clones only, minus some. Of 100,000 or so clones detected, over 75% appear once; the ten largest clones hold approximately 16%. Remarks on this clone: Its specificity is unknown.

The CDR3 runs to 10 residues. V was clipped by 4 bases and J by 5 bases, with 3 bases between them. The material was peripheral blood, obtained on day 0 of AZD1222 vaccination. The sequence came from an adult in good health. V gene TRBV12-3 or TRBV12-4 combines with J gene TRBJ2-7, with no clear D. The chain's CDR3 is CASSSDEQYF. CDR3 nucleotide sequence: TGTGCCAGCAGTTCGGACGAGCAGTACTTC.